A single sample gave rise to the 13 T cell receptor beta chains below, sequenced in a study of blood T cell repertoires in COVID-19. Sequencing used immunoSEQ multiplex PCR; TCRdb keeps in-frame clones, though not all of them. The sample has around 110,000 clones, over 60% seen once. Material for sequencing was peripheral blood. The receptors were gathered from a man aged 70-80 years with acute or convalescent COVID-19.

The chain is built from TRBV21-1 and TRBJ1-1. TRBV21-1 is given as a pseudogene. The CDR3 is 16 residues long. This CDR3 reads CASSAQRSLGDTEAFF. In DNA form, the CDR3 reads TGTGCCAGCAGCGCTCAGAGGTCACTCGGGGACACTGAAGCTTTCTTT.

The genes are TRBV7-3 and TRBJ2-7; the D gene is possibly TRBD2 (6 bases). Trimming cost V 2 bases and J 0 bases, with 8 bases left between them. Germline V gene data show CDR1 as SGHTA and CDR2 as FQGTGA. The CDR3 extends over 14 amino acids. CDR3 sequence: CASSLGGDSYEQYF. For the CDR3, the DNA is TGTGCCAGCAGCTTAGGCGGGGACTCCTACGAGCAGTACTTC.

This chain uses TRBV3-1 (or the pseudogene TRBV3-2) with TRBJ2-3, with 7 bases lining up with TRBD2. V shed 7 bases and J 0 bases; nucleotides not matched to a gene: 7. The CDR3 contains 15 residues. Germline CDR1 LGHDT, CDR2 YNNKEL (reference sequence). CDR3 sequence: CASTGAGLSTDTQYF. In nucleotides, the CDR3 is TGTGCCAGCACCGGAGCGGGGCTTAGCACAGATACGCAGTATTTT.

V and J are TRBV10-3 and TRBJ1-1; the match to TRBD1 covers 8 bases. The V segment lost 2 bases and the J segment 2 bases; nucleotides outside the gene matches: 4. This CDR3 has 15 amino acids. Germline lookup yields CDR1 ENHRY and CDR2 SYGVKD. CDR3 bases: TGTGCCATCAGTGAGACCGGGACAGGCAACACTGAAGCTTTCTTT. Its protein product is CAISETGTGNTEAFF.

The chain uses TRBV6-6 and TRBJ2-1, with D maybe TRBD2 (6 bases). CDR3 size: 13 residues. Trimming cost V 6 bases and J 2 bases, with 8 bases left between them. Germline lookup yields CDR1 MNHNY and CDR2 SVGAGI (reference sequence). CDR3 DNA: TGTGCCAGCAGCGCGGGGACCTACAATGAGCAGTTCTTC. Amino acid sequence: CASSAGTYNEQFF.

The rearrangement joins TRBV29-1 to TRBJ1-5, with 7 bases fitting TRBD1. Germline CDR1 reads SQVTM; CDR2 reads ANQGSEA. V lost 5 bases to trimming and J lost 4 bases; unmatched junction nucleotides: 5. The CDR3 sequence is 13 residues long. CDR3: CSVIDRANQPQHF. DNA for the CDR3: TGCAGCGTTATTGACAGGGCGAATCAGCCCCAGCATTTT.

The chain links TRBV27 to TRBJ2-7; 12 bases map to TRBD2. The germline V gene has CDR1 MNHEY and CDR2 SMNVEV (reference sequence). V lost 4 bases, J lost 1 base, and 5 bases stayed unmatched. The CDR3 is 16 residues long. CDR3 coding DNA: TGTGCCAGCAGTTCACTAGCGGGGGGCCCTTCCTACGAGCAGTACTTC. This encodes CASSSLAGGPSYEQYF.

The CDR3 DNA is TGTGCCAGCAGCGGACCGGGACAGGGGGCGCGGAACTATGGCTACACCTTC. Translating it yields CASSGPGQGARNYGYTF. This chain uses TRBV9 with TRBJ1-2; TRBD1 matches at 12 bases. Germline V gene sequence: CDR1 SGDLS, CDR2 YYNGEE. The CDR3 is made up of 17 amino acids. Trimming at V came to 3 bases and at J to 2 bases, leaving 8 bases not matched to a gene. The full variable domain, with the rest looked up from reference TRBV9 and TRBJ1-2, is DSGVTQTPKHLITATGQRVTLRCSPRSGDLSVYWYQQSLDQGLQFLIQYYNGEERAKGNILERFSAQQFPDLHSELNLSSLELGDSALYFCASSGPGQGARNYGYTFGSGTRLTVV.

This clone showed up just once. CDR3 nucleotides: TGTGCCAGCAGTGTTGACAGGACGAACACTGAAGCTTTCTTT. This translates into CASSVDRTNTEAFF. The V call is TRBV2, the J call TRBJ1-1; weak D call: TRBD1 (6 bases). This CDR3 has 14 amino acids. V shed 4 bases and J shed 1 base, with 10 bases lying between them. Germline V CDR1 and CDR2: SNHLY, FYNNEI.

This chain uses TRBV2 with TRBJ2-1; TRBD1 matches at 9 bases. The CDR3 spans 15 residues. Germline lookup yields CDR1 SNHLY and CDR2 FYNNEI. The V and J ends lost 4 bases and 3 bases, in that order; junction bases with no gene match: 4. The CDR3 sequence: CASSAGQGYYNEQFF. In DNA form, the CDR3 reads TGTGCCAGCAGTGCTGGACAGGGGTACTACAATGAGCAGTTCTTC.

The genes are TRBV7-2 and TRBJ1-5, with TRBD1 identical over 8 bases. V was clipped by 4 bases and J by 4 bases; unmatched bases: 3. Germline V CDR1 and CDR2: SGHTA, FQGNSA. The CDR3 is 14 amino acids. Here the CDR3 reads CASSYRQGNQPQHF. The CDR3 nucleotides are TGTGCCAGCAGCTATCGACAGGGGAATCAGCCCCAGCATTTT.

The chain carries TRBV19 and TRBJ2-4; D uncertain. From germline, CDR1 is LNHDA and CDR2 SQIVND (reference sequence). The CDR3 extends over 13 amino acids. Between the trimmed V and J ends, which lost 7 bases and 0 bases, there was a span of 7 bases. The CDR3 reads CASTTGAKNIQYF. In nucleotides, the CDR3 is TGTGCCAGTACAACCGGAGCCAAAAACATTCAGTACTTC.

The chain recombines TRBV7-9 with TRBJ2-2; the D is unclear. The CDR3 is 17 residues long. The germline CDR1 and CDR2 sequences are SEHNR and FQNEAQ (reference sequence). The V and J ends lost 2 bases and 1 base respectively, with 14 bases between them. CDR3 nucleotides: TGTGCCAGCAGCTTACCTGACACCCTAAGGAACACCGGGGAGCTGTTTTTT. Translated: CASSLPDTLRNTGELFF.